The present TCR beta chain was sequenced within a study of blood T cell repertoires in COVID-19. Study details: PBMCs, B-cell-depleted T cells, or T cells provided the cDNA or gDNA that made up the material.

V shed 7 bases and J shed 11 bases, with 26 bases lying between them. There are 15 residues in the CDR3. CDR1 and CDR2 from the germline V gene are LGHDT and YNNKEL (reference sequence). Data came from immunoSEQ multiplex PCR; TCRdb stores just in-frame clones and leaves some out. This repertoire shows 200,000 to 250,000 clones, 84% found once; its top ten account for 18%. The specimen was peripheral blood. The chain couples TRBV3-1 (or the pseudogene TRBV3-2) to TRBJ1-1, with a possible D match to TRBD1 (6 bases). The clonotype originates from a woman of 80 years or more with active or convalescent COVID-19. The CDR3: CASTPGVGTSKGAFF. The CDR3 nucleotides read TGTGCCAGCACCCCGGGCGTGGGGACATCTAAAGGCGCTTTCTTT.